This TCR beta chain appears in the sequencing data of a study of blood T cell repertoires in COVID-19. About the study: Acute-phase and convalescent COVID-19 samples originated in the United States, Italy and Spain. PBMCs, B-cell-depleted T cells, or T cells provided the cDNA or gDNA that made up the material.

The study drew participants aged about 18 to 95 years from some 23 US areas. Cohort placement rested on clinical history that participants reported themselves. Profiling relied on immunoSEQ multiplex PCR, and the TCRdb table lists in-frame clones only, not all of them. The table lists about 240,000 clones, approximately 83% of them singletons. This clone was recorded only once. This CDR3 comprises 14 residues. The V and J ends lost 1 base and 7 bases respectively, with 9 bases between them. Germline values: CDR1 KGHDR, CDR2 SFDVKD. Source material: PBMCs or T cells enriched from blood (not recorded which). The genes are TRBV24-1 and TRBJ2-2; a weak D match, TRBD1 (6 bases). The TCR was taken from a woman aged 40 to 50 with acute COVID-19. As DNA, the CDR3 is TGTGCCACCAGTGATTTCAGGGGATTCGGGGAGCTGTTTTTT. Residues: CATSDFRGFGELFF.